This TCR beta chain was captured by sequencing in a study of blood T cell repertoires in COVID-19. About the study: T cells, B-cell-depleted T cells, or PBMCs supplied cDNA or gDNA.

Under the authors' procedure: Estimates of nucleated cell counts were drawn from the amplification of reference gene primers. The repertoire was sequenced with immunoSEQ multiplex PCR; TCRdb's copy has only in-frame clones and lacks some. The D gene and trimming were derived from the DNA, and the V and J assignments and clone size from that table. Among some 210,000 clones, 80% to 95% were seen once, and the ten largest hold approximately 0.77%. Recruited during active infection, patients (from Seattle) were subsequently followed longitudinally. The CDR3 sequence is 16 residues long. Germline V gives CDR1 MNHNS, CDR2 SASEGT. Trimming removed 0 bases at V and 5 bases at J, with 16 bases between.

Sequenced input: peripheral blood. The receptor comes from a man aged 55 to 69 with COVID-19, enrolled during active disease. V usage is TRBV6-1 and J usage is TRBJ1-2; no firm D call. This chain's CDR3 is CASSEALTPSGYGYTF. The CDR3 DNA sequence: TGTGCCAGCAGTGAAGCACTCACTCCTTCGGGGTATGGCTACACCTTC.